These 2 T cell receptor beta chains share one sample of origin, sequenced in a study of blood T cell repertoires in COVID-19 (TCRdb year 2020). The library was produced with the immunoSEQ multiplex PCR assay. The table comes from immuneACCESS by way of TCRdb, which keeps in-frame sequences with V and J called. Part of the clones is missing from these tables; in studies checked, under half for an unresolved V gene and the rest for unknown reasons. Here the sample has about 40,000 clones; around nine tenths occur a single time. In total, the top ten clones hold around 5.1% of the sample. Sequences were obtained from peripheral blood. The receptors were gathered from a man aged 55 to 69 with COVID-19, enrolled during active disease.

This chain connects TRBV6-1 to TRBJ2-7; D is possibly TRBD2 (6 bases). The CDR3 spans 14 residues. The ends were cut back, 3 bases at V and 2 bases at J, with 11 bases in the middle. CDR1 is MNHNS, CDR2 SASEGT, per germline. CDR3 amino acids: CASSERSGPYEQYF. As DNA, the CDR3 is TGTGCCAGCAGTGAGCGTAGCGGTCCCTACGAGCAGTACTTC.

V and J are TRBV4-1 and TRBJ2-1, with D possibly matching TRBD2 (5 bases). Germline CDR1 MGHRA, CDR2 YSYEKL. The V gene lost 0 bases and the J gene lost 10 bases, with 10 bases spanning the gap. This CDR3 has 13 residues. The CDR3 is CASSQEGWREQFF. The CDR3 DNA sequence: TGCGCCAGCAGCCAAGAGGGCTGGAGGGAGCAGTTCTTC.